What follows are 24 T cell receptor beta chains derived from one specimen sequenced in a study of long-term antiretroviral therapy in people with HIV. They ran version v3.0 of the immunoSEQ assay at survey level. Sequenced by immunoSEQ multiplex PCR; TCRdb stores in-frame clones only, minus some. The sample records approximately 18,000 clones, roughly 78% being singletons. Sequenced material: unsorted PBMCs, taken 0.2 years after starting antiretroviral therapy. All receptors come from a woman aged 35 to 49 with HIV.

The J gene is TRBJ1-1, the V gene TRBV25-1, with D tentatively TRBD1 (6 bases). This CDR3 is 11 amino acids long. Trimming cost V 4 bases and J 8 bases, with 8 bases left between them. Germline V lookup: CDR1 MGHDK, CDR2 SYGVNS. The CDR3 reads CASSVTGEAFF. The CDR3 coding sequence is TGTGCCAGCAGTGTGACAGGCGAAGCTTTCTTT.

The chain couples TRBV11-2 to TRBJ2-7; D possibly corresponds to TRBD2 (6 bases). Germline V CDR1 and CDR2: SGHAT, FQNNGV. V dropped 1 base and J dropped 3 bases, with 10 bases sitting between them. This CDR3 contains 14 residues. The CDR3: CASSLAAGSYEQYF. The CDR3 region has the DNA TGTGCCAGCAGCTTAGCGGCGGGGAGCTACGAGCAGTACTTC.

The V call is TRBV29-1, the J call TRBJ1-1; D is unclear. The V gene's germline CDR1 is SQVTM and CDR2 ANQGSEA. The CDR3 runs to 12 residues. The CDR3 is CSGTRMNTEAFF. As DNA, the CDR3 is TGCAGTGGTACACGCATGAACACTGAAGCTTTCTTT.

The chain couples TRBV9 to TRBJ2-3; TRBD2 agrees at 10 bases. Germline V gene data show CDR1 as SGDLS and CDR2 as YYNGEE. Trimming at V came to 1 base and at J to 5 bases, leaving 4 bases not matched to a gene. This CDR3 has 15 amino acids. The CDR3 loop is CASSVTAGGRDTQYF. The DNA of the CDR3 is TGTGCCAGCAGCGTAACAGCGGGGGGGCGAGATACGCAGTATTTT.

This CDR3 is CASSLSVDTQYF. As DNA, the CDR3 is TGTGCCAGCAGCTTAAGCGTGGATACGCAGTATTTT. V is TRBV11-2 and J is TRBJ2-3; D gene unclear. Germline lookup yields CDR1 SGHAT and CDR2 FQNNGV. V lost 2 bases and J 6 bases, leaving 6 bases between the germline ends. CDR3 size: 12 residues.

This clone rates as medium-sized. The V gene is TRBV4-2, the J gene TRBJ2-7; TRBD2 matches 15 bases. This CDR3 region has 17 residues. The V segment lost 0 bases and the J segment 5 bases; nucleotides outside the gene matches: 5. Germline loops: CDR1 LGHNA, CDR2 YNFKEQ. The CDR3 DNA follows: TGTGCCAGCAGCCAAGAAATAGGACTAGCGGGAGGGCACGAGCAGTACTTC. This sequence encodes CASSQEIGLAGGHEQYF.

The chain recombines TRBV11-2 with TRBJ2-5; D gene ambiguous. V was shortened by 0 bases and J by 2 bases, with 7 bases between the two germline ends. CDR3 length: 14 amino acids. Germline CDR1 reads SGHAT; CDR2 reads FQNNGV. The CDR3 is CASSLDRFQETQYF. The CDR3 bases are TGTGCCAGCAGCTTAGACAGGTTTCAAGAGACCCAGTACTTC.

CDR3 DNA: TGTGCCAGCAGTTACGGCCAGGTCATGAACACTGAAGCTTTCTTT. Protein product: CASSYGQVMNTEAFF. J is TRBJ1-1 and V is TRBV6-5; D is unclear. The CDR3 sequence is 15 residues long. Germline lookup yields CDR1 MNHEY and CDR2 SVGAGI. V lost 2 bases and J 0 bases, leaving 10 bases between the germline ends.

J is TRBJ1-6 and V is TRBV4-2; 7 bases map to TRBD1. J was trimmed by 4 bases and V by 1 base; bases with no gene match: 1. Germline values: CDR1 LGHNA, CDR2 YNFKEQ. CDR3 size: 15 residues. The CDR3 nucleotides are TGTGCCAGCAGCCAAGCGACAGGGTATAATTCACCCCTCCACTTT. Protein product: CASSQATGYNSPLHF.

The rearrangement uses TRBV6-5 and TRBJ2-3, with 7 bases matching TRBD2. There are 14 residues in the CDR3. With V trimmed by 10 bases and J by 5 bases, 12 bases remained unmatched. Germline V lookup: CDR1 MNHEY, CDR2 SVGAGI. Written as DNA, the CDR3 is TGTGCCACCTATAGTAGAACGGGGGGAGATACGCAGTATTTT. It translates to CATYSRTGGDTQYF.

The J gene is TRBJ1-1, the V gene TRBV10-3; D gene ambiguous. Between the trimmed V and J ends, which lost 4 bases and 0 bases, there was a span of 6 bases. Per the germline V gene, CDR1 is ENHRY and CDR2 is SYGVKD. CDR3 size: 13 residues. CDR3 DNA: TGTGCCATCAGTGTCGACATGAACACTGAAGCTTTCTTT. It codes for CAISVDMNTEAFF.

This chain connects TRBV29-1 to TRBJ1-2; D might be TRBD1 (5 bases). Germline-derived CDR1 and CDR2 are SQVTM and ANQGSEA. V shed 2 bases and J shed 3 bases, with 16 bases lying between them. This CDR3 has 15 amino acids. The CDR3 loop is CSVEPRREDHYGYTF. The CDR3 DNA sequence: TGCAGCGTTGAACCTCGCAGGGAGGATCACTATGGCTACACCTTC.

This clone is labeled medium-sized. The chain is built from TRBV7-9 and TRBJ1-2, with D tentatively TRBD1 (5 bases). The CDR3 length is 14 residues. Between the trimmed V and J ends, which lost 1 base and 3 bases, there was a span of 9 bases. CDR1 and CDR2 from the germline V gene are SEHNR and FQNEAQ (reference sequence). DNA for the CDR3: TGTGCCAGCAGCTTAGAGGGGTCCCACTATGGCTACACCTTC. Its translation is CASSLEGSHYGYTF.

V is TRBV4-1 and J is TRBJ2-1; 12 nucleotides agree with TRBD2. This CDR3 has 15 residues. The V gene end was trimmed by 6 bases and the J gene end by 10 bases; junction bases not matched to a gene: 10. CDR1 is MGHRA, CDR2 YSYEKL, per germline. CDR3 sequence reads: CASSHGLAGRREQFF. The DNA of the CDR3 is TGCGCCAGCAGTCATGGACTAGCGGGGAGGCGCGAGCAGTTCTTC.

The chain has TRBV29-1 and TRBJ2-1, with unresolved D. This CDR3 is 13 amino acids long. V lost 3 bases and J lost 9, with 15 bases in between. In germline, CDR1 is SQVTM, CDR2 ANQGSEA. The CDR3 DNA reads as TGCAGCGTTGAGGTGACTGTGGGTCTTGAGCAGTTCTTC. This encodes CSVEVTVGLEQFF.

The chain couples TRBV7-9 to TRBJ2-7; 8 positions match TRBD1. The CDR3 has 14 residues. Germline CDR1 SEHNR, CDR2 FQNEAQ (reference sequence). With V trimmed by 5 bases and J by 7 bases, 10 bases remained unmatched. The CDR3 is CASSPQDRGGEQYF. CDR3 coding DNA: TGTGCCAGCAGCCCACAAGACAGGGGCGGGGAGCAGTACTTC.

V gene TRBV29-1 combines with J gene TRBJ2-5; 9 positions agree with TRBD1. V gave up 0 bases and J gave up 6 bases; unmatched junction bases: 5. The CDR3 contains 14 residues. CDR1 is SQVTM and CDR2 is ANQGSEA in the germline V gene. The CDR3 spells CSVEEGQGRKTQYF. CDR3 DNA: TGCAGCGTTGAAGAAGGACAGGGGAGGAAGACCCAGTACTTC.

This chain connects TRBV19 to TRBJ1-5; D call uncertain. Trimming took 5 bases from V and 4 from J, leaving 12 bases between them. This CDR3 is 14 amino acids long. The germline V gene encodes CDR1 LNHDA and CDR2 SQIVND (reference sequence). CDR3 nucleotide sequence: TGTGCCAGTAGTTGGCTGGGCGGGAATCAGCCCCAGCATTTT. The encoded protein is CASSWLGGNQPQHF.

The CDR3 loop reads CATSRFQGDDEAFF. Here the CDR3 DNA reads TGTGCCACCAGCAGATTTCAGGGGGATGATGAAGCTTTCTTT. The gene calls are TRBV15 and TRBJ1-1; TRBD1 matches 7 bases. This CDR3 region has 14 residues. From germline, CDR1 is LNHNV and CDR2 YYDKDF (reference sequence). J was trimmed by 7 bases and V by 2 bases; bases with no gene match: 7. Full variable domain (missing parts from reference TRBV15 and TRBJ1-1): DAMVIQNPRYQVTQFGKPVTLSCSQTLNHNVMYWYQQKSSQAPKLLFHYYDKDFNNEADTPDNFQSRRPNTSFCFLDIRSPGLGDTAMYLCATSRFQGDDEAFFGQGTRLTVV.

The chain uses TRBV7-9 and TRBJ1-5, with D tentatively TRBD1 (5 bases). Trimming pared 5 bases from V and 15 bases from J, leaving 17 bases between. CDR1 is SEHNR and CDR2 is FQNEAQ in the germline V gene (reference sequence). The CDR3 has 12 residues. The DNA of the CDR3 is TGTGCCAGCAGCCGGGACGGGTTCGCGAGGCATTTT. It codes for CASSRDGFARHF.

This clone was counted a single time. V usage is TRBV29-1 and J usage is TRBJ2-7; a possible D gene is TRBD2 (6 bases). V was clipped by 3 bases and J by 5 bases, with 14 bases between them. Per the germline V gene, CDR1 is SQVTM and CDR2 is ANQGSEA. The CDR3 is made up of 13 amino acids. The CDR3 loop reads CSVDGPRGNEQYF. The CDR3 DNA is TGCAGCGTTGATGGTCCGCGGGGTAACGAGCAGTACTTC.

This clone was seen a single time. J is TRBJ2-2 and V is TRBV10-3, with D perhaps TRBD1 or TRBD2 (5 bases each). The CDR3 is made up of 14 amino acids. Between the trimmed V and J ends, which lost 8 bases and 2 bases, there was a span of 12 bases. Germline V CDR1 and CDR2: ENHRY, SYGVKD. The CDR3 DNA reads TGTGCCATCCGGGGCGAGACAAACACCGGGGAGCTGTTTTTT. Amino acids: CAIRGETNTGELFF.

V usage is TRBV30 and J usage is TRBJ2-5; D gene ambiguous. V was shortened by 1 base and J by 1 base, with 7 bases between the two germline ends. Germline assignment: CDR1 GTSNPN and CDR2 SVGIG (reference sequence). The CDR3 extends over 13 amino acids. CDR3 nucleotides: TGTGCCTGGAGTGCCATAGGCCAAGAGACCCAGTACTTC. Translated: CAWSAIGQETQYF.

This chain links TRBV2 with TRBJ2-7, with D uncertain. V lost 2 bases, J lost 4 bases, and 3 bases lay in between. This CDR3 is built from 11 residues. CDR1 is SNHLY and CDR2 is FYNNEI in the germline V gene. CDR3 bases: TGTGCCAGCAGTGAACCGTACGAGCAGTACTTC. Translating gives CASSEPYEQYF.